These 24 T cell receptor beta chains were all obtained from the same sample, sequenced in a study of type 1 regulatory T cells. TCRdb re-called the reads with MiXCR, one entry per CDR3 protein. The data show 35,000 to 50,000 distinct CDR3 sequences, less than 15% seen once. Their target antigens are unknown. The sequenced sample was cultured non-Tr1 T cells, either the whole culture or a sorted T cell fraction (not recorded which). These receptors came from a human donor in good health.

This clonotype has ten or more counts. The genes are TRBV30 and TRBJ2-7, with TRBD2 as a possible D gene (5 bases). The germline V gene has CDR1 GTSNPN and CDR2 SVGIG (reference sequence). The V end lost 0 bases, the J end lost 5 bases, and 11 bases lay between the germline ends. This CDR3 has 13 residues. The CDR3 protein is CAWSVRLANEQYF. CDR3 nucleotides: TGTGCCTGGAGTGTTCGGCTAGCTAACGAGCAGTACTTC.

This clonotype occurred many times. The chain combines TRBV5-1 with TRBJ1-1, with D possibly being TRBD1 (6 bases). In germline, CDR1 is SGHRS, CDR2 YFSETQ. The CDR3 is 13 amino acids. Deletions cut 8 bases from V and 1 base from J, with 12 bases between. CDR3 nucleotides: TGCGCCAGTAGGCAGGGACAGAACACTGAAGCTTTCTTT. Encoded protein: CASRQGQNTEAFF. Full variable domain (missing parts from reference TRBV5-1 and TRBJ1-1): KAGVTQTPRYLIKTRGQQVTLSCSPISGHRSVSWYQQTPGQGLQFLFEYFSETQRNKGNFPGRFSGRQFSNSRSEMNVSTLELGDSALYLCASRQGQNTEAFFGQGTRLTVV.

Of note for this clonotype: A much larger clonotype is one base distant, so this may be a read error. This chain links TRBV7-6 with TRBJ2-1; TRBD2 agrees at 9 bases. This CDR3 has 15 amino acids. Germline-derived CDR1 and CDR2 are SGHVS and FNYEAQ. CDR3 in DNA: TGTGCCAGCAGCTCCCGGACTAGCGACTACAATGGGCAGTTCTTC. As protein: CASSSRTSDYNGQFF.

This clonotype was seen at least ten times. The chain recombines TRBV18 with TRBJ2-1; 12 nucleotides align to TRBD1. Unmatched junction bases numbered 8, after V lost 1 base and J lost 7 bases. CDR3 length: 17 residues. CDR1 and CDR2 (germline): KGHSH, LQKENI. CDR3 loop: CASSPLIGTGGRNEQFF. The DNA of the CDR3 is TGTGCCAGCTCACCACTAATAGGGACAGGGGGCAGGAATGAGCAGTTCTTC.

DNA of the CDR3: TGTGCCAGCTCACCACAGGTCGGGGACACTGAAGCTTTCTTT. Its protein product is CASSPQVGDTEAFF. The chain is built from TRBV18 and TRBJ1-1; no definite D call. The CDR3 spans 14 residues. The germline V and J ends were trimmed by 1 base and 3 bases, with 9 bases remaining between them. The V gene's germline CDR1 is KGHSH and CDR2 LQKENI.

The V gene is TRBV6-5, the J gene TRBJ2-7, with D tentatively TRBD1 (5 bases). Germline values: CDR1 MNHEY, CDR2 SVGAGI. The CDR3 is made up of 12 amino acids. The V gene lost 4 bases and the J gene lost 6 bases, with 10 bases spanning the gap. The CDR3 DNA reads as TGTGCCAGCAGTTCCCAGGGTACCGAGCAGTACTTC. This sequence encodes CASSSQGTEQYF.

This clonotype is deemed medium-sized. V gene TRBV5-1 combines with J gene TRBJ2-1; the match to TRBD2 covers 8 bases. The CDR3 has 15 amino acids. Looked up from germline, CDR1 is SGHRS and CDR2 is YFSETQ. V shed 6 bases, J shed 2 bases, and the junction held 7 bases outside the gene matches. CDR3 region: CASTMTSATYNEQFF. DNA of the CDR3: TGCGCCAGCACAATGACTAGCGCGACCTACAATGAGCAGTTCTTC. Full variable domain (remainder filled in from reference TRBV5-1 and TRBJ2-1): KAGVTQTPRYLIKTRGQQVTLSCSPISGHRSVSWYQQTPGQGLQFLFEYFSETQRNKGNFPGRFSGRQFSNSRSEMNVSTLELGDSALYLCASTMTSATYNEQFFGPGTRLTVL.

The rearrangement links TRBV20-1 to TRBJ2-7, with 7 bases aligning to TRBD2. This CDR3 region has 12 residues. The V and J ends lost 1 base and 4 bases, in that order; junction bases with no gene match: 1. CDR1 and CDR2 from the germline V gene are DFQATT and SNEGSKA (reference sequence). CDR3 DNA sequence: TGCAGTGCTAGAGGGGAGGGTTACGAGCAGTACTTC. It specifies CSARGEGYEQYF.

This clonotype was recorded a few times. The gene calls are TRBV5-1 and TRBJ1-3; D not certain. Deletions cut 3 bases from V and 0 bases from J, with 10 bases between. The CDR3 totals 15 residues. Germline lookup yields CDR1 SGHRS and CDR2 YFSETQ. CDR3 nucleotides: TGCGCCAGCAGCTCACTGGGGAACTCTGGAAACACCATATATTTT. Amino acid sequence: CASSSLGNSGNTIYF.

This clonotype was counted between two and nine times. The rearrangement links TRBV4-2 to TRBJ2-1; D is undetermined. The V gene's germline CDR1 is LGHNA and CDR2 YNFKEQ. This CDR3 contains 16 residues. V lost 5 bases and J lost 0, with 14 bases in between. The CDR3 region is CASSEFWRSSYNEQFF. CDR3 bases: TGTGCCAGCAGCGAGTTTTGGCGTAGCTCCTACAATGAGCAGTTCTTC.

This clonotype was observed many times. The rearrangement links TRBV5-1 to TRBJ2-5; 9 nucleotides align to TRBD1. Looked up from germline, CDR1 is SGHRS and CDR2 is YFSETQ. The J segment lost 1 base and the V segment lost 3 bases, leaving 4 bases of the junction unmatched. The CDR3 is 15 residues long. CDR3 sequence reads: CASSSTGGLQETQYF. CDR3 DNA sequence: TGCGCCAGCAGCTCGACAGGGGGTCTCCAAGAGACCCAGTACTTC.

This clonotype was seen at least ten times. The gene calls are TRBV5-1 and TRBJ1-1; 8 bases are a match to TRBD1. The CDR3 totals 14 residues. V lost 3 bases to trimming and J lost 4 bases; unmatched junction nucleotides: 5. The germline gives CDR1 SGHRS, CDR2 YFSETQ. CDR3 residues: CASSWAGGPTEAFF. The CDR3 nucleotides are TGCGCCAGCAGCTGGGCAGGGGGCCCCACTGAAGCTTTCTTT.

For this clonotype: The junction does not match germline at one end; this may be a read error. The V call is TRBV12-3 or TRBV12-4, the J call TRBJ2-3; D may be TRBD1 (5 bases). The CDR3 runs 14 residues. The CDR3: CANSLNGAADTQYF. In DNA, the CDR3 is TGTGCCAACAGTTTAAATGGGGCTGCAGATACGCAGTATTTT.

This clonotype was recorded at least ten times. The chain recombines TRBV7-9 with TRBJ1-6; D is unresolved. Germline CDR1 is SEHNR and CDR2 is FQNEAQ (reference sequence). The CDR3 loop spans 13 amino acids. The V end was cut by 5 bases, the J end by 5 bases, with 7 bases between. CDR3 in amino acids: CASSPEHNSPLHF. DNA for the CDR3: TGTGCCAGCAGCCCTGAGCATAATTCACCCCTCCACTTT.

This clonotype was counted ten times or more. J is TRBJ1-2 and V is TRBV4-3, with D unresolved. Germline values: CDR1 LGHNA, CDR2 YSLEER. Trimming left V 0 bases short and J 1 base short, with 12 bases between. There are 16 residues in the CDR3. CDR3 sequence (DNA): TGCGCCAGCAGCCAAGATGGGAACAGCGTTAACTATGGCTACACCTTC. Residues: CASSQDGNSVNYGYTF.

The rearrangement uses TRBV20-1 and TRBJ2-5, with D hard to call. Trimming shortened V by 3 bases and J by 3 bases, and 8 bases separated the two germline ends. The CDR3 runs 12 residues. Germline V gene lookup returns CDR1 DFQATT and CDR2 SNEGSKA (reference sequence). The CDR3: CSASVVKETQYF. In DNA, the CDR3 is TGCAGTGCTAGCGTAGTGAAAGAGACCCAGTACTTC.

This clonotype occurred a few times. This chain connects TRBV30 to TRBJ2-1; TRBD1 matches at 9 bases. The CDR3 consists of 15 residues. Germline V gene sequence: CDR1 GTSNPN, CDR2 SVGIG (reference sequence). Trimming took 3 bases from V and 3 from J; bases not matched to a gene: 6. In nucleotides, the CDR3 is TGTGCCTGGAGGGGTTGGGGACAGGGCTACAATGAGCAGTTCTTC. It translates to CAWRGWGQGYNEQFF. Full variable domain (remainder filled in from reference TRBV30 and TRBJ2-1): SQTIHQWPATLVQPVGSPLSLECTVEGTSNPNLYWYRQAAGRGLQLLFYSVGIGQISSEVPQNLSASRPQDRQFILSSKKLLLSDSGFYLCAWRGWGQGYNEQFFGPGTRLTVL.

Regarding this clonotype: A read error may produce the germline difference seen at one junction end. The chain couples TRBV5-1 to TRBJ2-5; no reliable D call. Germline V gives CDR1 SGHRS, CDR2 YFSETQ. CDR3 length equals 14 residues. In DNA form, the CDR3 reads TGTGCCAGCAGCCCCCGCGACTGGCAAGAGACCCAGTACTTC. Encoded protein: CASSPRDWQETQYF.

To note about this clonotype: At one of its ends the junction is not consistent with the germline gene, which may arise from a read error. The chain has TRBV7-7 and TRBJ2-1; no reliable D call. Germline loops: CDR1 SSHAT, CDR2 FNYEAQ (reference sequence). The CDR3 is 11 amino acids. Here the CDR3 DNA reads TGTGCTAGCAGCTGGGGTAATGAGCAGTTCTTC. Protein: CASSWGNEQFF.

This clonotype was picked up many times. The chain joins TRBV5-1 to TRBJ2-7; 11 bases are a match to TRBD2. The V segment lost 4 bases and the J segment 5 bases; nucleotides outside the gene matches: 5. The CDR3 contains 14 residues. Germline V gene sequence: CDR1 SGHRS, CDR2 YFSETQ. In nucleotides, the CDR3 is TGCGCCAGCAGCATGACTAGCGGGACAGACGAGCAGTACTTC. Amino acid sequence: CASSMTSGTDEQYF.

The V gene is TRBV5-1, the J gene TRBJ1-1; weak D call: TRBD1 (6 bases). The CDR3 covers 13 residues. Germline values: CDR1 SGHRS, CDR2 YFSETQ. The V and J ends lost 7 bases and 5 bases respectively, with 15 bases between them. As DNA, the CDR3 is TGCGCCAGCTCAGTAGGGGGGCCGACTGAAGCTTTCTTT. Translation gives CASSVGGPTEAFF.

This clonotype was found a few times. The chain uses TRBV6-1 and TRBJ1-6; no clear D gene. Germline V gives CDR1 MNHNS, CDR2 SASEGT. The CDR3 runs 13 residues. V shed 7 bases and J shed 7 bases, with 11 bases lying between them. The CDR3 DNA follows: TGTGCCAGCAAGGACCTCCAGAATTCACCCCTCCACTTT. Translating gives CASKDLQNSPLHF.

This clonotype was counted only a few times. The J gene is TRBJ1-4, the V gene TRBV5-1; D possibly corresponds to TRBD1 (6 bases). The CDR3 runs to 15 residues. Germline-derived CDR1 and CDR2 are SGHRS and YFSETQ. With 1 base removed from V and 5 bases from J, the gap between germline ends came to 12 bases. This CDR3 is CASSLRGTENEKLFF. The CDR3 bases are TGCGCCAGCAGCTTGAGGGGGACGGAGAATGAAAAACTGTTTTTT.

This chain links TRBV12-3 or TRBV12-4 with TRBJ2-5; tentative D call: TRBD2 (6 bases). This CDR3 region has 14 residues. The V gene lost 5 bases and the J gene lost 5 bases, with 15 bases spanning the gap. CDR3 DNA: TGTGCCAGCAGTGCGGACTACTCAAAGGAGACCCAGTACTTC. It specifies CASSADYSKETQYF.